This is a list of T cell receptor beta chains from one sample in a study of Graves' ophthalmopathy and Graves' hyperthyroidism. Via MiXCR, TCRdb re-called the multiplex PCR reads, giving one row per CDR3 protein. The sample contains roughly 230,000 distinct CDR3 sequences, 20% to 25% of which appear only once. The sequencing input was peripheral blood. The source is a woman in her forties or fifties with Graves' ophthalmopathy. Each CDR3 is given with its conserved first and last residue. Each record gives: D gene, V gene, J gene, CDR3 length, clone size, CDR3 DNA, CDR3 protein. D genes are given only for firm matches. The size of a clone is reported for some rows only, either as once, few or many, or as a class for expanded clones.

NA	TRBV4-1	TRBJ1-1	15	many	TGCGCCAGCAGCCAAGTGGGGGCGGCGAGGACTGAAGCTTTCTTT	CASSQVGAARTEAFF
NA	TRBV20-1	TRBJ2-5	12	many	TGCAGTGCCATAGCGAGGCAAGAGACCCAGTACTTC	CSAIARQETQYF
NA	TRBV30	TRBJ1-1	14	many	TGTGCCTGGAGTAAAGGGACGTTGGCTGAAAAGGTGATCTTT	CAWSKGTLAEKVIF
TRBD2	TRBV28	TRBJ2-7	15	many	TGTGCCAGCAGCCTCATACGGACTAGCGGCTACGAGCAGTACTTC	CASSLIRTSGYEQYF
TRBD1	TRBV2	TRBJ1-6	16	NA	TGTGCCAGCAAAGTTCTTGGGACAGTTAATAATTCACCCCTCCACTTT	CASKVLGTVNNSPLHF
NA	TRBV20-1	TRBJ2-6	19	many	TGCAGTGCTAGAGTGGTGAAGTGGGAATCGGAGTCTGGGGCCAACGTCCTGACTTTC	CSARVVKWESESGANVLTF
NA	TRBV3-1	TRBJ2-5	14	many	TGTGCCAGCAGCCAACGGGGTCGGGGGGAGACCCAGTACTTC	CASSQRGRGETQYF
NA	TRBV7-2	TRBJ2-5	13	many	TGTGCCAGCAGCCTCGGGTCGGGAGAGACCCAGTACTTC	CASSLGSGETQYF
NA	TRBV4-2	TRBJ1-1	14	many	TGTGCCAGCAGCCAGTCGATTGGCAACACTGAAGCTTTCTTT	CASSQSIGNTEAFF
NA	TRBV30	TRBJ1-2	12	many	TGTGCCTGGAATACTGCAGGTGATGGCTACACCTTC	CAWNTAGDGYTF
TRBD1	TRBV29-1	TRBJ1-2	13	many	TGCAGCGTGTTGGACAGGGGGGAGTATGGCTACACCTTC	CSVLDRGEYGYTF
NA	TRBV29-1	TRBJ2-7	12	NA	TGCAGTTGGGGGGCTCCTAAGGGGGAGCAGTACTTC	CSWGAPKGEQYF
NA	TRBV11-2	TRBJ2-7	13	NA	TGTGCCAGGCCCCACTCGAGCTCCTACGAACAGTACTTC	CARPHSSSYEQYF
TRBD2	TRBV6-5	TRBJ2-5	16	many	TGTGCCAGCAGTTACTCGAATGGGAGGGCCCTCGAGACCCAGTACTTC	CASSYSNGRALETQYF
TRBD1	TRBV6-1	TRBJ2-5	15	many	TGTGCCAGCAGTGGAACAGGGGGGTTACAAGAGACCCAGTACTTC	CASSGTGGLQETQYF
NA	TRBV30	TRBJ2-6	13	once	TGTGCCTGGAGTTCGGCTGGGGCCAACGTCCTGACTTTC	CAWSSAGANVLTF
TRBD1	TRBV28	TRBJ2-3	14	NA	TGTGCCAGCAGTTTTAGGCACAGGGGTGATACGCAGTATTTT	CASSFRHRGDTQYF
NA	TRBV12-3/TRBV12-4	TRBJ1-5	14	many	TGTGCCAGCAGTTTAGTACAGGTCAATCAGCCCCAGCATTTT	CASSLVQVNQPQHF
NA	TRBV29-1	TRBJ1-5	13	NA	TGCAGCGTTGAAAGGGGGGCCAATCAGCCCCAGCATTTT	CSVERGANQPQHF
NA	TRBV6-1	TRBJ2-7	11	NA	TGTGCCAGCAGAGGACACGGCGAGCAGTACTTC	CASRGHGEQYF
NA	TRBV30	TRBJ2-6	14	few	TGTGCCTGGGGCGGGGAAGCTGGGGCCAACGTCCTGACTTTC	CAWGGEAGANVLTF
TRBD1	TRBV12-3/TRBV12-4	TRBJ1-2	13	many	TGTGCCAGCAGTGAACAGGGGAACTATGGCTACACCTTC	CASSEQGNYGYTF
NA	TRBV6-5	TRBJ2-5	12	many	TGTGCCAGCAGTTACCCACCAGGGCCCCAGTACTTC	CASSYPPGPQYF
NA	TRBV7-9	TRBJ1-1	15	many	TGTGCCAGCAGCTCGGAGTGGGGAGCGCAAACTGAAGCTTTCTTT	CASSSEWGAQTEAFF
NA	TRBV7-2	TRBJ2-7	14	many	TGTGCCAGCTCCCTCCATCCGTCCCCCTACGAGCAGTACTTC	CASSLHPSPYEQYF
NA	TRBV19	TRBJ2-2	12	many	TGTGCCAGTAGTATGATGGCCGGGGAGCTGTTTTTT	CASSMMAGELFF
NA	TRBV20-1	TRBJ2-2	15	many	TGCAGAAATACTCGGGCCGCCTTGAACACCGGGGAGCTGTTTTTT	CRNTRAALNTGELFF
NA	TRBV7-8	TRBJ2-5	15	medium-sized	TGTGCCAGCAGCCTCCCAGACCTCCGGGAAGGGACCCAGTACTTC	CASSLPDLREGTQYF
TRBD2	TRBV9	TRBJ2-2	14	few	TGTGCCAGCAGCGTCCTGGGGGACTACGGGGAGCTGTTTTTT	CASSVLGDYGELFF
NA	TRBV6-1	TRBJ1-1	12	NA	TGTGCCAGCAGTGAAGGGACAGTCAAAGCTTTCTTT	CASSEGTVKAFF
NA	TRBV6-1	TRBJ2-7	13	many	TGTGCCAGCAGTGAGGGGGGTTCCTACGAGCAGTACTTC	CASSEGGSYEQYF
NA	TRBV3-1	TRBJ1-1	18	many	TGTGCCAGCAGCCAAAGAATGAGCGATTCCTCTTTGAACACTGAAGCTTTCTTT	CASSQRMSDSSLNTEAFF
NA	TRBV2	TRBJ2-7	13	NA	TGTGCCAGCAGTGAAACGACGGGCTACGAGCAGTACTTC	CASSETTGYEQYF
TRBD2	TRBV15	TRBJ2-2	15	many	TGTGCCACCAGCCGAAGCGGAGCGGGGACCGGGGAGCTGTTTTTT	CATSRSGAGTGELFF
TRBD2	TRBV7-2	TRBJ2-7	15	many	TGTGCCAGCAGCTTAGGGCTAGCGGGAGGTCGGGAGCAGTACTTC	CASSLGLAGGREQYF
TRBD1	TRBV5-1	TRBJ2-7	13	many	TGCGCCAGCAGCCCGGACAGGGAGGACGAGCAGTACTTC	CASSPDREDEQYF
NA	TRBV20-1	TRBJ1-2	11	NA	TGCAGTGATAGGGGGTCCTATGGCTACACCTTC	CSDRGSYGYTF
NA	TRBV4-1	TRBJ2-7	15	NA	TGCGTCAGCAGCCTCTCCCCCGGACAGACCTACGAGCAGTACTTC	CVSSLSPGQTYEQYF
TRBD2	TRBV20-1	TRBJ2-5	15	NA	TGCAGTGCCAGCAGACGTTCTAGCGGGGAAGAGACCCAGTACTTC	CSASRRSSGEETQYF
NA	TRBV12-5	TRBJ1-2	15	many	TGTGCTAGTGGCCTAACCCCTACAGGAGGACATGGCTACACCTTC	CASGLTPTGGHGYTF
NA	TRBV6-5	TRBJ1-2	14	few	TGTGCCAGCACCTACTACGGGGGCGCCTATGGCTACACCTTC	CASTYYGGAYGYTF
NA	TRBV7-2	TRBJ1-2	17	once	TGTGCCAGCAGCTTAGCCGCAGGGGCCTTATCGGACTATGGCTACACCTTC	CASSLAAGALSDYGYTF
NA	TRBV12-3/TRBV12-4	TRBJ1-6	14	many	TGTGCCAGCAGTTCGGGCCTCAGGGGTTCACCCCTCCACTTT	CASSSGLRGSPLHF
NA	TRBV12-3/TRBV12-4	TRBJ2-7	12	many	TGTGCCAGCAGTTTAGCAGTACCCGAGCAGTACTTC	CASSLAVPEQYF
NA	TRBV28	TRBJ1-2	13	many	TGTGCCAGCAGCCCCCTGTCGAACTATGGCTACACCTTC	CASSPLSNYGYTF
TRBD1	TRBV20-1	TRBJ1-2	17	many	TGCAGTGTCAAGAGGGTGACAGGGGACCTCTGGGGCTATGGCTACACCTTC	CSVKRVTGDLWGYGYTF
NA	TRBV14	TRBJ1-3	18	few	TGTGCCAGCAGCCAAGATCGTATTTCACAGACCTCTGGAAACACCATATATTTT	CASSQDRISQTSGNTIYF
TRBD1	TRBV9	TRBJ2-7	13	NA	TGTGCCAGCAGCTTCAGGACAGGGAACGGTTTGTACTTC	CASSFRTGNGLYF
NA	TRBV30	TRBJ2-4	15	NA	TGTGCCTGGAGTCGGGGACCCGGAGGAGGAAACATTCAGTACTTC	CAWSRGPGGGNIQYF
NA	TRBV10-3	TRBJ1-2	14	NA	TGTGCCATCCGTGAGTCTGGCTTTAACTATGGCTACACCTTC	CAIRESGFNYGYTF
NA	TRBV12-3/TRBV12-4	TRBJ1-2	12	few	TGTGCCAGCAGTCCTTCAGGTCGAGGCTACACCTTC	CASSPSGRGYTF
TRBD1	TRBV12-3/TRBV12-4	TRBJ1-1	13	NA	TGTGCCAGCAGTTTAAAGGGGGCCCTTGGAGCTCTCTTT	CASSLKGALGALF
TRBD1	TRBV2	TRBJ2-2	14	NA	TGTGCCAGCAGTGGTTGGCAGGGGGTCGGGGAGCTGTTTTTT	CASSGWQGVGELFF
NA	TRBV29-1	TRBJ1-2	13	many	TGCAGCGTTGAAAAGGGAAGCGGCTATGGCTACACCTTC	CSVEKGSGYGYTF
TRBD2	TRBV4-1	TRBJ2-2	16	NA	TGCGCCAGCAGCCTCCTTAGCGGGAGAAGTCCCGGGGAGCTGTTTTTT	CASSLLSGRSPGELFF